This T cell receptor (beta chain) was profiled in a study of Ad26.COV2.S vaccination and SARS-CoV-2 variants. Across the study: A COV1001 Ad26.COV2.S trial-arm participant provided the sample. Recipients of Ad26.COV2.S got it intramuscularly, once or twice 56 days apart.

Trimming shortened V by 2 bases and J by 6 bases, and 8 bases separated the two germline ends. CDR3 size: 13 residues. Note on this clone: The antigen is not known.

Assay: immunoSEQ multiplex PCR; the TCRdb copy retains only in-frame clones and omits some. The sample yields about 350,000 clones, around 89% seen once. The treatment denotes: 19 received Ad26.COV2.S at low or high dose, single or two shots; a few received placebo; per-sample allocation not given. Following the first vaccine or placebo injection, samples were taken on day 63. An Ad26 vector was used to express Wuhan-strain SARS-CoV-2 spike as the vaccine. Study findings and constraints: After vaccination, substantial breadth of spike-specific CD8+ and CD4+ responses was reported.

The sequenced sample was peripheral blood, obtained in a trial of Ad26.COV2.S vaccine versus placebo. The TCR originated in a person aged 18-65 years who received the Ad26.COV2.S COVID-19 vaccine or a placebo. The chain couples TRBV12-3 or TRBV12-4 to TRBJ1-5; no clear D. Here the CDR3 reads CASSLWVSQPQHF. The DNA for the CDR3 is TGTGCCAGCAGTTTATGGGTGAGTCAGCCCCAGCATTTT.